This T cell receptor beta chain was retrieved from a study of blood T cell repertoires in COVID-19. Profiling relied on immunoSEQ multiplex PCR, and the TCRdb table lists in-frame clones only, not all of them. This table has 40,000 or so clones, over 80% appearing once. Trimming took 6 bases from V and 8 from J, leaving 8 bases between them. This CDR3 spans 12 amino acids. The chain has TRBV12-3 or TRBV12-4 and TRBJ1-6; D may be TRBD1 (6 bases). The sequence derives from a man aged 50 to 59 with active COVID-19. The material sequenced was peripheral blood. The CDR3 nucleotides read TGTGCCAGCAGCCAGGGGTATTCACCCCTCCACTTT. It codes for CASSQGYSPLHF.